These T cell receptor beta chains were read from a single sample in a study of Graves' ophthalmopathy and Graves' hyperthyroidism. Using its own MiXCR run on the multiplex PCR reads, TCRdb lists one record per CDR3 protein. The sample lists approximately 700,000 distinct CDR3 sequences; around 40% were seen once. Sequencing used peripheral blood. These receptors all come from an adult man with Graves' ophthalmopathy. Each CDR3 is given without its conserved first and last residue. Fields, in order: clone size, J gene, V gene, CDR3 protein. Some rows mark clone size as missing; the rest say once, few, many or name a class of expanded clone.

>few|TRBJ2-5|TRBV5-1
ASSTGLAARETQY
>many|TRBJ1-1|TRBV20-1
SARRGDTEAF
>.|TRBJ2-7|TRBV20-1
SVDRAYEQY
>.|TRBJ2-7|TRBV29-1
SSGRDSFDEQY
>.|TRBJ2-5|TRBV29-1
SVELSVQQETQY
>.|.|TRBV20-1
SARDRVPNEQF
>many|TRBJ1-2|TRBV12-3/TRBV12-4
ASKTLGGYGYT
>many|TRBJ2-5|TRBV9
ASSVRSKETQY
>.|TRBJ2-7|TRBV5-1
ASSSPQGYEQY
>few|TRBJ1-6|TRBV11-2
ASSLIQGANSPLH
>once|TRBJ1-4|TRBV7-9
ASTQSDREKLF
>few|TRBJ1-4|TRBV20-1
SARDDAKLF
>.|TRBJ2-2|TRBV25-1
ASSRTEGTGELF
>.|TRBJ1-3|TRBV10-3
ASSLGPGSADTIY
>.|TRBJ2-5|TRBV10-3
AISESIRETQY
>.|TRBJ2-5|TRBV25-1
ASSEALGIQETQY
>once|TRBJ2-3|TRBV10-3
AISSGHMGTDTQY
>many|TRBJ2-7|TRBV29-1
SVSGQGDYEQY
>many|TRBJ1-1|TRBV15
ATSSVPTKNTEAF
>once|TRBJ1-6|TRBV25-1
ASSRGSDNSPLH
>few|TRBJ1-1|TRBV16
ASSRTVEGTEAF
>.|TRBJ1-2|TRBV10-3
ASSFQGQGYGYT
>.|TRBJ2-7|TRBV11-2
ASSIPRQAGYEQY
>.|TRBJ2-6|TRBV7-9
ASSYRRDRSSPGANVLT
>few|TRBJ2-7|TRBV3-1
ASSQAGTVYEQY
>many|TRBJ1-2|TRBV19
ASRPGTGLGYT
>.|TRBJ1-6|TRBV11-2
ASSFRSSYNSPLH
>few|TRBJ1-2|TRBV11-2
ASSQGGYGST
>many|TRBJ1-1|TRBV6-4
ASMLEPNTEAF
>.|TRBJ1-1|TRBV20-1
SASSTRNTEAF
>.|TRBJ1-1|TRBV11-2
ASSLFGLGNTEAF
>few|TRBJ2-7|TRBV6-5
ASSAQAKQY
>.|TRBJ1-3|TRBV11-1
ASSSGQGAFGNAIY
>.|TRBJ2-7|TRBV19
ASSIGTGGVREQY
>few|TRBJ1-6|TRBV12-3/TRBV12-4
ASSLRSLYNSPLH
>.|TRBJ2-7|TRBV2
VSSFQGTYEQY
>.|TRBJ2-7|TRBV7-2
ASSYDRDFYEQY
>.|TRBJ1-2|TRBV7-9
ASSSRDDYGYT
>.|TRBJ2-5|TRBV7-2
ASTSRGGLETQY
>few|TRBJ2-5|TRBV19
ASSEGGVSQETQY
>.|TRBJ2-2|TRBV25-1
ASSLRGYGGELF
>few|TRBJ2-5|TRBV5-1
ASSSGGISYQETQY
>few|TRBJ2-5|TRBV7-6
ASSNTGGGETQY
>many|TRBJ1-2|TRBV15
ATKRDRGDYGYT
>.|TRBJ2-7|TRBV29-1
SALIGTGSQNEQY
>many|TRBJ1-2|TRBV2
ASSKGTGFDYGYT
>few|TRBJ1-5|TRBV6-5
ASSGGANNQPQH
>many|TRBJ2-5|TRBV11-2
ASRPGLSPETQY
>many|TRBJ1-3|TRBV19
ASSIGGSSGNTIY
>many|TRBJ2-6|TRBV7-9
ASSLLAGGSAGANVLT
>many|TRBJ1-4|TRBV7-2
ASTLGWGEKLF
>many|TRBJ1-1|TRBV20-1
SARGEWTEAF
>many|TRBJ1-5|TRBV2
AGGREGQPQH
>.|TRBJ1-5|TRBV7-9
ASSAPGQGNQPQH
>many|TRBJ1-2|TRBV7-9
ASSLSGANYGYT